These 11 T cell receptor beta chains were all obtained from the same sample, sequenced in a study of neoadjuvant anti-PD-1 for oral cavity cancer. Sample time point: after neoadjuvant nivolumab, at surgical resection. The repertoire was sequenced with immunoSEQ multiplex PCR; TCRdb's copy has only in-frame clones and lacks some. The sample holds over 7,000 clones, approximately 67% seen once. Material: PBMCs, obtained after nivolumab (anti-PD-1) treatment. All receptors derive from a person between 35 and 79 years old with oral cavity squamous cell carcinoma.

The chain carries TRBV10-1 and TRBJ2-2; D is uncertain. Germline lookup yields CDR1 WNHNN and CDR2 SYGVQD (reference sequence). V lost 0 bases to trimming and J lost 6 bases, with 8 bases between them. The CDR3 runs 14 residues. CDR3 sequence reads: CASSESSEAGELFF. The CDR3 DNA is TGCGCCAGCAGTGAGTCCTCCGAGGCCGGGGAGCTGTTTTTT.

This clone has a single count. The rearrangement links TRBV15 to TRBJ2-7, with 8 positions matching TRBD1. The CDR3 consists of 15 residues. Germline loops: CDR1 LNHNV, CDR2 YYDKDF (reference sequence). Trimming at V came to 5 bases and at J to 4 bases, leaving 10 bases not matched to a gene. CDR3: CATSPGTGVRYEQYF. The CDR3 DNA reads TGTGCCACCAGCCCCGGGACAGGTGTCCGGTACGAGCAGTACTTC.

The V and J genes are TRBV5-5 and TRBJ1-4; D gene uncertain. Trimming took 1 base from V and 6 from J, leaving 7 bases between them. CDR1 and CDR2 from the germline V gene are SGHKS and YYEKEE (reference sequence). The CDR3 spans 13 residues. CDR3 nucleotide sequence: TGTGCCAGCAGCTTGTGGGAGGATGAAAAACTGTTTTTT. This gives the protein CASSLWEDEKLFF.

In this sample, this clone turned up a few times. The gene calls are TRBV10-3 and TRBJ1-4; possibly TRBD1 for D (6 bases). The germline CDR1 and CDR2 sequences are ENHRY and SYGVKD. The CDR3 is 14 amino acids. V lost 4 bases and J 5 bases, leaving 11 bases between the germline ends. DNA of the CDR3: TGTGCCATCAGTGCGACAGGATTCAATGAAAAACTGTTTTTT. Amino acids: CAISATGFNEKLFF.

V gene TRBV6-5 combines with J gene TRBJ1-6; D may be TRBD1 (6 bases). The CDR3 extends over 15 amino acids. Trimming took off 0 bases at V and 8 bases at J, with 11 bases between the two ends. Germline-derived CDR1 and CDR2 are MNHEY and SVGAGI. The CDR3 region is CASSYSRGSYSPLHF. DNA of the CDR3: TGTGCCAGCAGTTACTCCAGGGGTTCTTATTCACCCCTCCACTTT.

The chain joins TRBV7-3 to TRBJ2-3, with D possibly being TRBD2 (7 bases). V lost 5 bases and J lost 1, with 10 bases in between. This CDR3 is 14 amino acids long. The germline V gene encodes CDR1 SGHTA and CDR2 FQGTGA. The CDR3 DNA reads as TGTGCCAGCAGCCGGCGGGGGCGCACAGATACGCAGTATTTT. This sequence encodes CASSRRGRTDTQYF. The entire variable domain, with the rest obtained from reference TRBV7-3 and TRBJ2-3, is as follows: GAGVSQTPSNKVTEKGKYVELRCDPISGHTALYWYRQSLGQGPEFLIYFQGTGAADDSGLPNDRFFAVRPEGSVSTLKIQRTERGDSAVYLCASSRRGRTDTQYFGPGTRLTVL.

This rearrangement joins TRBV4-3 to TRBJ1-4, with 10 positions matching TRBD1. V dropped 3 bases and J dropped 7; count of bases not matched to a gene: 5. CDR1 is LGHNA, CDR2 YSLEER, per germline. The CDR3 loop spans 15 amino acids. The CDR3 DNA follows: TGCGCCAGCAGCCACCTCCGGGACAGGGGTGAAAAACTGTTTTTT. The encoded protein is CASSHLRDRGEKLFF.

The CDR3 DNA reads TGCGCCAGCAGCCTCCGGGACGGACTGAACACTGAAGCTTTCTTT. Translated: CASSLRDGLNTEAFF. This chain joins TRBV4-1 and TRBJ1-1; possible D gene TRBD1, 5 bases. V dropped 4 bases and J dropped 0 bases, with 12 bases sitting between them. The CDR3 has 15 residues. The V gene's germline CDR1 is MGHRA and CDR2 YSYEKL.

The chain joins TRBV4-3 to TRBJ1-1; D is unclear. CDR1 and CDR2 (germline): LGHNA, YSLEER. The CDR3 has 14 amino acids. V was clipped by 1 base and J by 1 base, with 7 bases between them. Written as DNA, the CDR3 is TGCGCCAGCAGCCAAGGTCCGGCGAACACTGAAGCTTTCTTT. It specifies CASSQGPANTEAFF.

This chain joins TRBV30 and TRBJ1-1, with D possibly matching TRBD1 (5 bases). Germline-derived CDR1 and CDR2 are GTSNPN and SVGIG (reference sequence). V was clipped by 0 bases and J by 6 bases, with 5 bases between them. The CDR3 has 11 residues. The CDR3 loop reads CAWSVRAEAFF. The CDR3 DNA follows: TGTGCCTGGAGTGTCAGGGCTGAAGCTTTCTTT.

The CDR3 DNA reads as TGTGCCAGCAGCGTAGGTGGGGATGGCTACACCTTC. As protein: CASSVGGDGYTF. The V gene is TRBV9, the J gene TRBJ1-2, with D hard to call. The CDR3 is 12 residues long. Germline assignment: CDR1 SGDLS and CDR2 YYNGEE. The ends were cut back, 0 bases at V and 6 bases at J, with 6 bases in the middle.